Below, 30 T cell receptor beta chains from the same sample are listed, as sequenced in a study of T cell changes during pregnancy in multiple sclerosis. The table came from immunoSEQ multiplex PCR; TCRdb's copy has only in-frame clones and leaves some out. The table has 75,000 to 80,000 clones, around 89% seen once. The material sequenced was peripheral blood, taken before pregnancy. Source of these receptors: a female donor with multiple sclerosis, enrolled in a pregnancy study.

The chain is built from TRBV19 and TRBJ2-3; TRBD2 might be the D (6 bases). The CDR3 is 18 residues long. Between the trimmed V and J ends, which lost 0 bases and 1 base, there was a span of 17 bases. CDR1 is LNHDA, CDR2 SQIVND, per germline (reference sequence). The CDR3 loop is CASSIDRQVGGGTDTQYF. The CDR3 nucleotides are TGTGCCAGTAGTATAGATCGGCAGGTAGGCGGGGGCACAGATACGCAGTATTTT.

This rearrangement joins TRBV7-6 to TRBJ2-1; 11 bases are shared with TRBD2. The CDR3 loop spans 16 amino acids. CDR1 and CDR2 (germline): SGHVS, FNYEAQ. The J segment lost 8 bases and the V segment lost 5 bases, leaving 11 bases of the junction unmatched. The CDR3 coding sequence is TGTGCCAGCAGCCCCAGGGTGGTAGCGGGGGGGTATGAGCAGTTCTTC. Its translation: CASSPRVVAGGYEQFF.

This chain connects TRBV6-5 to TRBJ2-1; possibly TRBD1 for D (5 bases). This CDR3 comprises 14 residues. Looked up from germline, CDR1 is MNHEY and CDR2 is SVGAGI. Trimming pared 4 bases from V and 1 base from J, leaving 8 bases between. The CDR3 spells CASSLRGSYNEQFF. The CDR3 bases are TGTGCCAGCAGTTTAAGGGGATCCTACAATGAGCAGTTCTTC.

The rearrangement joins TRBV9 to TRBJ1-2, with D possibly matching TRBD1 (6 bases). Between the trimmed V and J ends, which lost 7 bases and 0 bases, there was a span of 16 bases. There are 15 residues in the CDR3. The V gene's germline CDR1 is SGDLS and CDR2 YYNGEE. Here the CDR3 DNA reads TGTGCCAGCCGACGCGGAGAGGGGGCTAACTATGGCTACACCTTC. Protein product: CASRRGEGANYGYTF.

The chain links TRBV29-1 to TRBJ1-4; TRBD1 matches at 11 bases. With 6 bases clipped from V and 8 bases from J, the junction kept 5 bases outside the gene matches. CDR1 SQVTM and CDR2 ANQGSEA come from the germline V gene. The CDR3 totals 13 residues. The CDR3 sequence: CSVAGTGGEKLFF. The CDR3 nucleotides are TGCAGCGTGGCCGGGACAGGGGGGGAAAAACTGTTTTTT.

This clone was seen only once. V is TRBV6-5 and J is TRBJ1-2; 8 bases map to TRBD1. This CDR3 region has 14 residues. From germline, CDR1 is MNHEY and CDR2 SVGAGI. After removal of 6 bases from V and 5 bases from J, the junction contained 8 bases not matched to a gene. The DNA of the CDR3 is TGTGCCAGCAGCATGGGACAGGCGATATATGGCTACACCTTC. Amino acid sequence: CASSMGQAIYGYTF.

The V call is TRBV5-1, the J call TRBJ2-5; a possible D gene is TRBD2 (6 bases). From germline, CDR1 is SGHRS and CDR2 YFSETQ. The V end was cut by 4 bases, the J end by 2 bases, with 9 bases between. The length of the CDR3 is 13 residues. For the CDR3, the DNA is TGCGCCAGCAGCGCGGGACCGCAAGAGACCCAGTACTTC. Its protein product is CASSAGPQETQYF.

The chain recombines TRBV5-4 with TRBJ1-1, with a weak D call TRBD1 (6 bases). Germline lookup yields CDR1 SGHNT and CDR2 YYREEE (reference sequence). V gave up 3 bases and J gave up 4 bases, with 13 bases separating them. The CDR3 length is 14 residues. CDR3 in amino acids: CASSSGDLGTEAFF. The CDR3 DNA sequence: TGTGCCAGCAGCTCAGGGGATTTGGGCACTGAAGCTTTCTTT.

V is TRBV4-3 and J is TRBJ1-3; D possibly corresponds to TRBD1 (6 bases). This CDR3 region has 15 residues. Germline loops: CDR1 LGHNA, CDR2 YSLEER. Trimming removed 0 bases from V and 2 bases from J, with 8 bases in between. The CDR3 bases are TGCGCCAGCAGCCAAGACGGGGGGCCTGGAAACACCATATATTTT. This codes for CASSQDGGPGNTIYF.

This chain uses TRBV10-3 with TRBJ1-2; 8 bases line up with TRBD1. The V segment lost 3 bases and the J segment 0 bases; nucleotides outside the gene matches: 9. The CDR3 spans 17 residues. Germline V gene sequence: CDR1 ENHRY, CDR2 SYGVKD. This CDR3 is CAISDGQGASSNYGYTF. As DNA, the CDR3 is TGTGCCATCAGTGACGGGCAGGGGGCCTCGTCTAACTATGGCTACACCTTC.

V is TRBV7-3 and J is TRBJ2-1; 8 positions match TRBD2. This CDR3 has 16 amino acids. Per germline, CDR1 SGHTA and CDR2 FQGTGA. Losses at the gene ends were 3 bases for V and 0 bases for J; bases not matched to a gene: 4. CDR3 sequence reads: CASSFGGGSSYNEQFF. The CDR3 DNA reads TGTGCCAGCAGCTTCGGCGGGGGGAGCTCCTACAATGAGCAGTTCTTC.

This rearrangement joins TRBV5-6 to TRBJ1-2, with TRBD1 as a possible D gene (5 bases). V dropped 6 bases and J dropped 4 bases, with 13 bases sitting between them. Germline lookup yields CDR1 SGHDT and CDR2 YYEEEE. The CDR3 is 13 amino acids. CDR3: CASTKWGGYGYTF. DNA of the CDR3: TGTGCCAGCACCAAATGGGGGGGCTATGGCTACACCTTC.

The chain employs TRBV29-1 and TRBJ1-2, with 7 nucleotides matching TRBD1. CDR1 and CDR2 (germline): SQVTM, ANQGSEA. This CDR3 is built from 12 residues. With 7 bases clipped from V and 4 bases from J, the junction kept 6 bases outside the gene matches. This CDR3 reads CSASRGVYGYTF. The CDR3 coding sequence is TGCAGCGCATCCAGGGGGGTCTATGGCTACACCTTC.

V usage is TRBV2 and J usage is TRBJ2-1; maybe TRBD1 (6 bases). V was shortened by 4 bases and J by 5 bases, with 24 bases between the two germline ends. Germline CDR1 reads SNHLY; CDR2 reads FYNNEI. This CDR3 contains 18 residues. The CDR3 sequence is CASSALPMLGGIHNEQFF. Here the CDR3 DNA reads TGTGCCAGCAGTGCCCTCCCTATGTTAGGGGGAATCCACAATGAGCAGTTCTTC.

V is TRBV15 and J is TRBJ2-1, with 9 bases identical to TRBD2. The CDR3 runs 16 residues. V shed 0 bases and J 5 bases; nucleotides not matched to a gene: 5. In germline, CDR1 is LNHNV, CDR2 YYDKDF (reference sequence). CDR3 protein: CATSREMTSGHNEQFF. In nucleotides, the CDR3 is TGTGCCACCAGCAGAGAGATGACTAGCGGCCACAATGAGCAGTTCTTC.

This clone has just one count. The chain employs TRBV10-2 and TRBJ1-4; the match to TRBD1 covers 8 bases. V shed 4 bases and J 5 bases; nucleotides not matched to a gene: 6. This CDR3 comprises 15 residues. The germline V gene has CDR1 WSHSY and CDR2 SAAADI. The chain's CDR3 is CASSGTGSVNEKLFF. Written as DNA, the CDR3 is TGCGCCAGCAGTGGGACAGGGAGCGTAAATGAAAAACTGTTTTTT.

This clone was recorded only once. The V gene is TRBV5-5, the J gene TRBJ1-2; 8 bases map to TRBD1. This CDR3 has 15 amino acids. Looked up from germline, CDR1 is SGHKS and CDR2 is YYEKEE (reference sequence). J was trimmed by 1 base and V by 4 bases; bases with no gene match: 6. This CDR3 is CASSLTGGSNYGYTF. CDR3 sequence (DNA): TGTGCCAGCAGCCTTACAGGGGGGAGTAACTATGGCTACACCTTC.

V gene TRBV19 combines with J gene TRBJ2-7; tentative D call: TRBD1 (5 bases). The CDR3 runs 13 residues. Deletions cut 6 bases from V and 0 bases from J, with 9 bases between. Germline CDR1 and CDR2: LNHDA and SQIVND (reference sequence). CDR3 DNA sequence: TGTGCCAGTAGCAGAGACAGCTCCTACGAGCAGTACTTC. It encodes CASSRDSSYEQYF.

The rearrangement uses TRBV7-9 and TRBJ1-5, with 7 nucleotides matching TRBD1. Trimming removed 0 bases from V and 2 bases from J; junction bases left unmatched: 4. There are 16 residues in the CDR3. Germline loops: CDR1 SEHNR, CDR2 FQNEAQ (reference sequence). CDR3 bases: TGTGCCAGCAGCTTAGCGAGGCAGGGGGGCAATCAGCCCCAGCATTTT. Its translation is CASSLARQGGNQPQHF. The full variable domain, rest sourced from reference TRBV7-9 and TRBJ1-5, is DTGVSQNPRHKITKRGQNVTFRCDPISEHNRLYWYRQTLGQGPEFLTYFQNEAQLEKSRLLSDRFSAERPKGSFSTLEIQRTEQGDSAMYLCASSLARQGGNQPQHFGDGTRLSIL.

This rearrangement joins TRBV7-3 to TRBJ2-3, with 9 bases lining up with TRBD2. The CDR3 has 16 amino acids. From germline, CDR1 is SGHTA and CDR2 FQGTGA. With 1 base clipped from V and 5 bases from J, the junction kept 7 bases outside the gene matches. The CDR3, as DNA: TGTGCCAGCAGCTTAATTGGCGGGGGGGCCATAGATACGCAGTATTTT. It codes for CASSLIGGGAIDTQYF.

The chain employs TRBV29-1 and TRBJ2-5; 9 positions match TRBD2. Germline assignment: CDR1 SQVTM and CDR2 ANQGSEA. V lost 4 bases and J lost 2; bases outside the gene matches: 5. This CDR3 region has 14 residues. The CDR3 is CSVASGGYQETQYF. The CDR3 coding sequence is TGCAGCGTTGCCAGCGGGGGGTATCAAGAGACCCAGTACTTC. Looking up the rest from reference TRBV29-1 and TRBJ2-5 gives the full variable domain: SAVISQKPSRDICQRGTSLTIQCQVDSQVTMMFWYRQQPGQSLTLIATANQGSEATYESGFVIDKFPISRPNLTFSTLTVSNMSPEDSSIYLCSVASGGYQETQYFGPGTRLLVL.

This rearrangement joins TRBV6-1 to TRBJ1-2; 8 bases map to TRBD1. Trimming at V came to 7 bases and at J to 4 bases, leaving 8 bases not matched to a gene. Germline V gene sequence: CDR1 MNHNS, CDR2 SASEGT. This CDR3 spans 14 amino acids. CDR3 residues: CASNSGGLAYGYTF. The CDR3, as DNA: TGTGCCAGCAACTCAGGGGGCCTAGCCTATGGCTACACCTTC.

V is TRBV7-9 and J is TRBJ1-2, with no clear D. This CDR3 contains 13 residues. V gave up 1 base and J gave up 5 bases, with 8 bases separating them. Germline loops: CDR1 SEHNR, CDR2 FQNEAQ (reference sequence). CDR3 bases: TGTGCCAGCAGCTTAGGGTACTCGTATGGCTACACCTTC. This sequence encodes CASSLGYSYGYTF.

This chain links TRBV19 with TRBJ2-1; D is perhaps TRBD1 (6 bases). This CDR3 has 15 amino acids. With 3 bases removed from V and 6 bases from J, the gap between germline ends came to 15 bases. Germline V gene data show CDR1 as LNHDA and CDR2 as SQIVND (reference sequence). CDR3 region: CASSIQQGQANEQFF. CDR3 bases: TGTGCCAGTAGTATCCAACAGGGTCAGGCCAATGAGCAGTTCTTC.

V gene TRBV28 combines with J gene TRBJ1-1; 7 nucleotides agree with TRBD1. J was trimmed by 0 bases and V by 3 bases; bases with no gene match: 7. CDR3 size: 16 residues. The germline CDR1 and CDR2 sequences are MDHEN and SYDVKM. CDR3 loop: CASSFPWDSLNTEAFF. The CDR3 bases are TGTGCCAGCAGTTTTCCATGGGACAGCCTGAACACTGAAGCTTTCTTT.

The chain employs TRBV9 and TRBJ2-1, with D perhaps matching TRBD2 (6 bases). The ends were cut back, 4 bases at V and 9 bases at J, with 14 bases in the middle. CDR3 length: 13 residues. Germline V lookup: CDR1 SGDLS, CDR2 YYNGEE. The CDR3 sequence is CASSLWGDGEQFF. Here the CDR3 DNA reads TGTGCCAGCAGCCTTTGGGGGGACGGTGAGCAGTTCTTC.

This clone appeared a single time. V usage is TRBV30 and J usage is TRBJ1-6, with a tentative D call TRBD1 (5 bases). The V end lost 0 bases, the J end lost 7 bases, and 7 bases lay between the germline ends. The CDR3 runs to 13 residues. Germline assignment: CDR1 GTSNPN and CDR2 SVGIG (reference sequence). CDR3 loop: CAWSVRGNSPLHF. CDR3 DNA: TGTGCCTGGAGTGTCCGGGGGAATTCACCCCTCCACTTT.

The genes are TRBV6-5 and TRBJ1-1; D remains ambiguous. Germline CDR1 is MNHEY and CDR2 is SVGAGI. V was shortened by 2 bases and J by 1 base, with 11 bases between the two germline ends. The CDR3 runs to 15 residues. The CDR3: CASSYAGKWNTEAFF. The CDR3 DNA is TGTGCCAGCAGTTACGCCGGGAAGTGGAACACTGAAGCTTTCTTT.

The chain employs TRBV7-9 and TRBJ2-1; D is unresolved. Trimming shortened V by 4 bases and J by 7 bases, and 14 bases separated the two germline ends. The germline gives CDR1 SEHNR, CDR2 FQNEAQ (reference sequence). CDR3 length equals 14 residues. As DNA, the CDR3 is TGTGCCAGCAGCTGGGCAGCCGTCCGAAATGAGCAGTTCTTC. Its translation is CASSWAAVRNEQFF.

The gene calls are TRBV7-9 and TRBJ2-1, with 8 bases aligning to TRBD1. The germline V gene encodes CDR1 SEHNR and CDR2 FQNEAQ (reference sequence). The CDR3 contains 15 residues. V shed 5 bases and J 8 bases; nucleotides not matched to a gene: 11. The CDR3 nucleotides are TGTGCCAGCAGCCAGGCGGTGACAGGGGAACATGAGCAGTTCTTC. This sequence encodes CASSQAVTGEHEQFF.